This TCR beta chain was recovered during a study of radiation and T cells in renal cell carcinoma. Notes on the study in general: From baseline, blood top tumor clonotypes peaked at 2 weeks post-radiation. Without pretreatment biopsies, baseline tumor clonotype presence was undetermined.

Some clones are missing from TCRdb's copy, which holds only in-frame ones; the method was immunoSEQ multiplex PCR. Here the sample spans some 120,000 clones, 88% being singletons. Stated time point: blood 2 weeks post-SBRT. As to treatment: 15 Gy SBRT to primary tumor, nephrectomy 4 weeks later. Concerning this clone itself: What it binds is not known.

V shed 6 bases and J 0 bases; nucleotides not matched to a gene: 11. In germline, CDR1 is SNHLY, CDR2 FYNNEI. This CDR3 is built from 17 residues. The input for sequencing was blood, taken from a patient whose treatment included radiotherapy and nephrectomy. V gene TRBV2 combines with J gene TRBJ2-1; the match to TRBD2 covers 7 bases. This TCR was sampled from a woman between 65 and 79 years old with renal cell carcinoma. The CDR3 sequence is CASRDPREGSSYNEQFF. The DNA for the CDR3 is TGTGCCAGCAGGGACCCCAGGGAGGGGAGCTCCTACAATGAGCAGTTCTTC.